The rows below give T cell receptor beta chains drawn from one sample of a study of CD8+ T cells in alopecia areata. TCRdb's table, derived via immunoSEQ multiplex PCR, lists solely in-frame clones and lacks some. Here the sample spans about 40,000 clones, around 90% being singletons. This material consisted of CD8+ T cells sorted from blood, taken at week 24, from a patient treated with tofacitinib. These receptors all come from a human donor with alopecia areata. CDR3s include the opening cysteine and the closing phenylalanine or tryptophan. Clone size is given for some rows only: seen once, a few or many times, or a class if the clone is expanded.

V gene: TRBV27
J gene: TRBJ2-3
clone size: NA
CDR3 protein: CASSLLREGLAGEWDTQYF

V gene: TRBV11-2
J gene: TRBJ2-7
clone size: once
CDR3 protein: CASTYPDSSYEQYF

V gene: TRBV30
J gene: TRBJ2-3
clone size: NA
CDR3 protein: CAWSADTQYF

V gene: TRBV5-1
J gene: TRBJ2-7
clone size: once
CDR3 protein: CASSLGGVEEQYF

V gene: TRBV7-2
J gene: TRBJ2-7
clone size: NA
CDR3 protein: CASSPSGGASYEQYF

V gene: TRBV29-1
J gene: TRBJ2-7
clone size: NA
CDR3 protein: CSVSTGSSYEQYF

V gene: TRBV28
J gene: TRBJ2-7
clone size: NA
CDR3 protein: CASTGTETYEQYF

V gene: TRBV29-1
J gene: TRBJ2-1
clone size: NA
CDR3 protein: CSVATGMDNEQFF

V gene: TRBV28
J gene: TRBJ2-3
clone size: NA
CDR3 protein: CASSLGGTDTQYF

V gene: TRBV30
J gene: TRBJ2-7
clone size: NA
CDR3 protein: CAWSVDRDYEQYF

V gene: TRBV4-1
J gene: TRBJ1-1
clone size: NA
CDR3 protein: CASSQAGGPEAFF

V gene: TRBV7-3
J gene: TRBJ2-3
clone size: NA
CDR3 protein: CASSSAGGSTDTQYF

V gene: TRBV28
J gene: TRBJ2-5
clone size: once
CDR3 protein: CASSHFVKQETQYF

V gene: TRBV7-9
J gene: TRBJ2-2
clone size: once
CDR3 protein: CASSPLVTIGIGTGELFF

V gene: TRBV7-9
J gene: TRBJ2-7
clone size: NA
CDR3 protein: CASSLQIYEQYF

V gene: TRBV29-1
J gene: TRBJ2-7
clone size: NA
CDR3 protein: CSAGGTGSSYEQYF

V gene: TRBV4-1
J gene: TRBJ2-3
clone size: NA
CDR3 protein: CASSQVDPLLTDTQYF

V gene: TRBV2
J gene: TRBJ2-1
clone size: NA
CDR3 protein: CASGRYNEQFF

V gene: TRBV7-9
J gene: TRBJ2-1
clone size: NA
CDR3 protein: CASSLPRDRGYNEQFF

V gene: TRBV6-1
J gene: TRBJ2-1
clone size: NA
CDR3 protein: CAIRVRSYNEQFF

V gene: TRBV6-6
J gene: TRBJ2-7
clone size: NA
CDR3 protein: CASSYAPGPWGQYF

V gene: TRBV4-3
J gene: TRBJ2-5
clone size: once
CDR3 protein: CASSQDRAGPAQYF

V gene: TRBV10-3
J gene: TRBJ2-7
clone size: NA
CDR3 protein: CAISGTSEGYEQYF

V gene: TRBV28
J gene: TRBJ2-5
clone size: NA
CDR3 protein: CASSYGLAETQYF

V gene: TRBV4-2
J gene: TRBJ2-6
clone size: NA
CDR3 protein: CASSHDLDSGANVLTF